This paragraph reports one T cell receptor beta chain. Its specificity is unknown. The investigators split CD4+ cells into a CD45RA+ naive subset and a CD45RA-negative memory subset. The entry originates in a study of shared clonotypes between healthy human individuals. This CDR3 has 16 amino acids. The germline V gene encodes CDR1 KGHSH and CDR2 LQKENI. The V segment lost 4 bases and the J segment 1 base; nucleotides outside the gene matches: 8. Repertoires were generated with immunoSEQ multiplex PCR, while TCRdb's copy carries only in-frame clones and drops some. The table records about 2.4 million clones, 80% to 95% of them present only once. Whole-study findings and limits: It was observed that approximately 5% of naive CD4 clonotypes were shared across several donors. Sequencing depth was expected to affect clonotype sharing among donors. Compared with clonotypes that all four donors shared, non-shared clonotypes had lower generation probabilities.

The genes are TRBV18 and TRBJ2-7, with 9 bases fitting TRBD1. This TCR derives from a man between 18 and 29 years old in good health. Some clones in this sample may be carry-over from other donors' samples. The sample was naive CD4+ T cells from PBMCs. Specified subset: CD45RA+ positively selected. CDR3 loop: CASSQSIGQGSYEQYF. In nucleotides, the CDR3 is TGTGCCAGCTCACAGTCCATTGGACAGGGGTCCTACGAGCAGTACTTC.